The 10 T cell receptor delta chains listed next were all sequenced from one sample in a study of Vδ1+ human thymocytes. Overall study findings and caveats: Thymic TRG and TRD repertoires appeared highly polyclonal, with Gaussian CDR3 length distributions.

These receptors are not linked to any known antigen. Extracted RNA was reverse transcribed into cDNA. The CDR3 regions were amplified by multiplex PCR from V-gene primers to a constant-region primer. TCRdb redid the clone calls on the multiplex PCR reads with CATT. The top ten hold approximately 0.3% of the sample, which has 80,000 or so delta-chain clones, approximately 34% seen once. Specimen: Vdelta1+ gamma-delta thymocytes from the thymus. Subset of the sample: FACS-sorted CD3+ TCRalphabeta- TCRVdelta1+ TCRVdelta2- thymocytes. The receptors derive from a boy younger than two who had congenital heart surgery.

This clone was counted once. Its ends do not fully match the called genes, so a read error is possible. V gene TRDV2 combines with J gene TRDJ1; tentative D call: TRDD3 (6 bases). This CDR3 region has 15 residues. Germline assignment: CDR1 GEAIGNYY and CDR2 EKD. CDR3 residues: CASDTSRGKTDKLIF. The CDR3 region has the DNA TGTGCCAGTGACACCTCACGGGGGAAGACCGATAAACTCATCTTT.

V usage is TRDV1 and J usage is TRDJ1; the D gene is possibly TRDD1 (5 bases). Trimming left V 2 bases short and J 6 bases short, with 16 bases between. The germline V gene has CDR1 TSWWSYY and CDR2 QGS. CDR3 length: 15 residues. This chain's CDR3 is CALGERNGWAHKLIF. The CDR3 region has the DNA TGTGCTCTTGGGGAAAGAAATGGTTGGGCCCATAAACTCATCTTT.

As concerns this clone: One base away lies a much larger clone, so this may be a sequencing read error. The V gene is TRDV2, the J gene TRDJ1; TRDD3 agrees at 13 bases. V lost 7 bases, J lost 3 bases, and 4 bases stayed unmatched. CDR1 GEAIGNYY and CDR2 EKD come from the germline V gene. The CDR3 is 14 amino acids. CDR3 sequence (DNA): TGTGCCTGGTACTGGGGGATACGCGCCGATAAACTCATCTTT. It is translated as CAWYWGIRADKLIF.

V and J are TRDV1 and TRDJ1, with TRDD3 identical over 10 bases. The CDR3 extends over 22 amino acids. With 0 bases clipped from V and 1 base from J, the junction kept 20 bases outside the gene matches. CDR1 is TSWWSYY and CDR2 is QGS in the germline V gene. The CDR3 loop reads CALGELAPRTGGYAGFTDKLIF. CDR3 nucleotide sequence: TGTGCTCTTGGGGAACTGGCTCCCCGGACAGGGGGATACGCTGGCTTCACCGATAAACTCATCTTT.

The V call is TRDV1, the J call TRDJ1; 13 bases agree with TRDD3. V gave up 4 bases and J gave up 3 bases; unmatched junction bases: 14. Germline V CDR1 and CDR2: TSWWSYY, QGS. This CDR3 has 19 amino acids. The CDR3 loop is CALGVPLLLGDTPPDKLIF. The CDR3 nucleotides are TGTGCTCTTGGGGTCCCTCTTCTACTGGGGGATACGCCCCCCGATAAACTCATCTTT.

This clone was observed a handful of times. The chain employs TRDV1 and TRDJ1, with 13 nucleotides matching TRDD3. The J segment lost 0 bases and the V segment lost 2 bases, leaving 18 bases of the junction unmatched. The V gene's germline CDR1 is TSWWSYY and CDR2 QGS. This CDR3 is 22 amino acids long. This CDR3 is CALGERSRAITGGYEYTDKLIF. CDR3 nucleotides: TGTGCTCTTGGGGAAAGATCCAGAGCTATAACTGGGGGATACGAGTACACCGATAAACTCATCTTT.

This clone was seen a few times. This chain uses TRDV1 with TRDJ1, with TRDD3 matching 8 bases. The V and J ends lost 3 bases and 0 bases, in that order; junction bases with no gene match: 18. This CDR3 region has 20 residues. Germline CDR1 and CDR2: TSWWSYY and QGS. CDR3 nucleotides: TGTGCTCTTGGGGACCTCCCTTCCCCTCCTGGGGGAGTGTACACCGATAAACTCATCTTT. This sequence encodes CALGDLPSPPGGVYTDKLIF.

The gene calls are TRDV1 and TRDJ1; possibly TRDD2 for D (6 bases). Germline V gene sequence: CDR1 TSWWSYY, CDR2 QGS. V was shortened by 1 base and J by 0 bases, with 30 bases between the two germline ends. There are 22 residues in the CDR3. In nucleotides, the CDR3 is TGTGCTCTTGGGGAACGGCGGTCCTACCTCGTTCAAATCCCTGAGTACACCGATAAACTCATCTTT. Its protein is CALGERRSYLVQIPEYTDKLIF.

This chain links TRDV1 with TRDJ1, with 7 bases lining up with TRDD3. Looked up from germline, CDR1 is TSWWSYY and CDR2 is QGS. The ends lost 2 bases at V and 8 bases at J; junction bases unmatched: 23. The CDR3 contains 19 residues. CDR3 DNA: TGTGCTCTTGGGGAAGTCCCCATTTCCGCAGTTTTGGGGGACAGAAAACTCATCTTT. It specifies CALGEVPISAVLGDRKLIF.

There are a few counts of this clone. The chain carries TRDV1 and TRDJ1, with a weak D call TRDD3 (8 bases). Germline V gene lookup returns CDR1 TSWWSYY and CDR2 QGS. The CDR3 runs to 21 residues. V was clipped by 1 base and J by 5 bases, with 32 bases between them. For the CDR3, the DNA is TGTGCTCTTGGGGAACGTAGTTCCTACGGTGGGATACGCGGGTTTCTTGATAAACTCATCTTT. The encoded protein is CALGERSSYGGIRGFLDKLIF.